This TCR beta chain was sequenced during a study of T cell responses to AZD1222 COVID-19 vaccine. General study findings and limits: When two AZD1222 doses had been given, Spike-specific TCR breadth and depth rose. CD4 TCRs covered the whole spike, strongest at regions 160-218 and 743-854. The sample set comprised mostly white British donors with more females, and clonal diversity was possibly underestimated. Sampling captured repertoires only after the peak T cell response.

V was shortened by 3 bases and J by 6 bases, with 11 bases between the two germline ends. The CDR3 sequence is 13 residues long. Germline lookup yields CDR1 MGHRA and CDR2 YSYEKL. Of note for this clone: Its specificity is unknown.

TCRdb keeps only in-frame clones here, not all; method: immunoSEQ multiplex PCR. This sample has about 120,000 clones, with roughly 93% found just once. J is TRBJ1-2 and V is TRBV4-1, with a tentative D call TRBD1 (6 bases). This specimen was peripheral blood, taken on day 0 of AZD1222 vaccination. The TCR was taken from an adult in good health. CDR3 sequence reads: CASSQRGADGYTF. DNA of the CDR3: TGCGCCAGCAGCCAGCGGGGGGCCGATGGCTACACCTTC.